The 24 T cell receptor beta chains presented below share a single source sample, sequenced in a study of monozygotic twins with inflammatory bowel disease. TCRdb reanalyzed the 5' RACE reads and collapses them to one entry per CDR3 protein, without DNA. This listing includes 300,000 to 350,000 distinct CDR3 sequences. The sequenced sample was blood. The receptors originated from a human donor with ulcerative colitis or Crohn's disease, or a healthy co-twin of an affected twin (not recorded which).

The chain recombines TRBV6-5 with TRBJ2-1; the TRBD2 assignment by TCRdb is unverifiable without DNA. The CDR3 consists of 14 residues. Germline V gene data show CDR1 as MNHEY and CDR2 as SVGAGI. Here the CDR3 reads CASSYGTTYNEQFF.

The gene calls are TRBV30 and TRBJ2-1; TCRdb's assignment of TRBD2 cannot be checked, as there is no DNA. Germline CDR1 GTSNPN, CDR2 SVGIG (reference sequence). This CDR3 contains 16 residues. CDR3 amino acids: CAWSELAGGPNNEQFF.

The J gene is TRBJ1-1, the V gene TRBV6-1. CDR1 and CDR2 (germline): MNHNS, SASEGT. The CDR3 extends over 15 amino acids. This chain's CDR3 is CASNHLSEPNTEAFF.

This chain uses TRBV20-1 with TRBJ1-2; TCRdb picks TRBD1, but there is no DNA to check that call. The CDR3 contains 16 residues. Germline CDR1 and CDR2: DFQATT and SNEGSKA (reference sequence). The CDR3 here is CSARVRGPVTNYGYTF.

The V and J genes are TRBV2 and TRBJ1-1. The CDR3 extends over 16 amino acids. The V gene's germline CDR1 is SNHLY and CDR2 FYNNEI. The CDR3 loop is CASSEGTQLTRTEAFF.

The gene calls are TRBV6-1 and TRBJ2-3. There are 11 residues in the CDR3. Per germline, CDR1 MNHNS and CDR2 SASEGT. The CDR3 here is CASSDRYTQYF.

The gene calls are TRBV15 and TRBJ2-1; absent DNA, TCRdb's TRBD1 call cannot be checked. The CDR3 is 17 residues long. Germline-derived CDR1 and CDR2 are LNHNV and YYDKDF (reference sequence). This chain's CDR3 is CATSREPAQGSGNEQFF.

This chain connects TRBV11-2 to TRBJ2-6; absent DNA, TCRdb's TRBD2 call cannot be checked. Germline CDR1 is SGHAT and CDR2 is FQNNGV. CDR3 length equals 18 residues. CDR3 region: CASTARVWTSSGANVLTF.

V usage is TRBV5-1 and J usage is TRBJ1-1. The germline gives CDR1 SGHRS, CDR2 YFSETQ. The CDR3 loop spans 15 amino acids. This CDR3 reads CASSLVERLNTEAFF.

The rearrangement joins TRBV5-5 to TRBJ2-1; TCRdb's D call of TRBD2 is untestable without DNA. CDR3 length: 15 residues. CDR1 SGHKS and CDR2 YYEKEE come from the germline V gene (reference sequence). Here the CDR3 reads CASSSKAGGYNEQFF.

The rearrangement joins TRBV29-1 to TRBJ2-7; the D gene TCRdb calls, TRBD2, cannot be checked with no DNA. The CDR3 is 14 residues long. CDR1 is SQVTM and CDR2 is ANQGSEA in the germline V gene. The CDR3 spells CSAGRPPSSYEQYF.

CDR3 sequence reads: CASSLGGMNNEQFF. V gene TRBV5-1 combines with J gene TRBJ2-1; no DNA is available, so the TRBD1 call from TCRdb remains unchecked. CDR1 and CDR2 (germline): SGHRS, YFSETQ. This CDR3 has 14 amino acids.

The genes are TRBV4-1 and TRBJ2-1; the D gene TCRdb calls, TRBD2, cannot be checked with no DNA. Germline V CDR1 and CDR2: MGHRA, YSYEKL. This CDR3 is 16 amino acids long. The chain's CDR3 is CASSQEIGGIDNEQFF.

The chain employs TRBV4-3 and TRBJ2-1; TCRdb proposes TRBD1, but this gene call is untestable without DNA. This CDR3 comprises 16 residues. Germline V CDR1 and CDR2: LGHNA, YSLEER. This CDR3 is CASSPLQPSRGDEQFF.

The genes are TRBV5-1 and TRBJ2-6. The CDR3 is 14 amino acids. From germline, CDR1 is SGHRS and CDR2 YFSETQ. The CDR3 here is CASSPDNGRNDLTF.

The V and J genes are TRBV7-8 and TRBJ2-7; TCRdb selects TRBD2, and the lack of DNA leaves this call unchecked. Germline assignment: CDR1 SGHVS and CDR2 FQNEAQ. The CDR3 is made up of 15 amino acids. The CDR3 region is CASSLGGLPAYEQYF.

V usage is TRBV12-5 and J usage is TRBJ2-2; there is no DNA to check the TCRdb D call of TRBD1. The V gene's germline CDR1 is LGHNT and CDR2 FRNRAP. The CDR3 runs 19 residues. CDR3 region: CASGLARGTDRLNTGELFF.

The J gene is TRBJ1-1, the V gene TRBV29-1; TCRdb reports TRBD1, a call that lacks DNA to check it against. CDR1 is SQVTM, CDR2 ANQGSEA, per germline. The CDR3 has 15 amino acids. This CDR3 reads CSARGWGSKRTEAFF.

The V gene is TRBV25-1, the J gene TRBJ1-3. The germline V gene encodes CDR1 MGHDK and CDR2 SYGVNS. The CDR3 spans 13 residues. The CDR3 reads CASIASSGNTIYF.

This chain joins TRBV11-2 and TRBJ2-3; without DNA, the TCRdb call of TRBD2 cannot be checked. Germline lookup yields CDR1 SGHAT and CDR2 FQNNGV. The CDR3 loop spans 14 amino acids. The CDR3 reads CASSLIRETDTQYF.

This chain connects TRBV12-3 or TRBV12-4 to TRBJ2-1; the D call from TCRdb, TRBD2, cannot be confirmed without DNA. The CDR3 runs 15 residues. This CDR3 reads CASSVVGPIYNEQFF.

The CDR3 protein is CATSSPAGTGLDIQYF. V and J are TRBV15 and TRBJ2-4; the TCRdb D gene call, TRBD1, has no DNA to confirm it. Germline V gene data show CDR1 as LNHNV and CDR2 as YYDKDF (reference sequence). CDR3 length: 16 amino acids.

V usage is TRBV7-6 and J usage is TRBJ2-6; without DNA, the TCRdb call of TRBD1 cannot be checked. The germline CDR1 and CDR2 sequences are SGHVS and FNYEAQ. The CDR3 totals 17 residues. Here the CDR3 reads CASSPRVRNSGANVLTF. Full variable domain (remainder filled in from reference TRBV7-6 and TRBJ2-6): GAGVSQSPRYKVTKRGQDVALRCDPISGHVSLYWYRQALGQGPEFLTYFNYEAQQDKSGLPNDRFSAERPEGSISTLTIQRTEQRDSAMYRCASSPRVRNSGANVLTFGAGSRLTVL.

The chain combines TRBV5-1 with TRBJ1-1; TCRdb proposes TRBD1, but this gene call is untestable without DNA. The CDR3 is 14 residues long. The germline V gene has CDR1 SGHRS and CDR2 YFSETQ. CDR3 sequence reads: CASSLGATNTEAFF.